This T cell receptor (beta chain) appears in the sequencing data of a study of CD8+ T cells in alopecia areata. Study results and caveats: Tofacitinib yielded significantly lower scalp clonality and fewer expanded CD8+ clones among the top 100.

CDR3 length equals 13 residues. Per germline, CDR1 SQVTM and CDR2 ANQGSEA. Between the trimmed V and J ends, which lost 4 bases and 2 bases, there was a span of 11 bases. Sample treatment: oral pan-JAK inhibitor, 5-10 mg twice daily. By sample share, this clone is medium-sized. Its matching antigen is unknown. RNA was extracted and reverse transcribed into cDNA as the sequencing template. Profiled with immunoSEQ multiplex PCR; TCRdb holds only in-frame clones, not every one. The repertoire holds around 190,000 clones, around 66% seen once, with around 3.9% in the top ten. This chain links TRBV29-1 with TRBJ1-1; D gene ambiguous. The source material was CD4+ T cells sorted from blood, sampled at week 4, from a patient treated with tofacitinib. The sequence was obtained from a human donor with alopecia areata. The DNA for the CDR3 is TGCAGCGTTGGGGATAGGGTTAACACTGAAGCTTTCTTT. Protein product: CSVGDRVNTEAFF. Looking up the rest from reference TRBV29-1 and TRBJ1-1 gives the full variable domain: SAVISQKPSRDICQRGTSLTIQCQVDSQVTMMFWYRQQPGQSLTLIATANQGSEATYESGFVIDKFPISRPNLTFSTLTVSNMSPEDSSIYLCSVGDRVNTEAFFGQGTRLTVV.